This entry concerns a single T cell receptor beta chain. The antigen is not known. The sample is drawn from a study of cytomegalovirus exposure and HLA in healthy donors. Findings and limits, study-wide: HLA alleles were associated with 15,000 to 20,000 TCR beta sequences in a later analysis at 0.05 false discovery rate.

This PCR relied on a set of 60 Vbeta primers and 13 Jbeta primers. Generated by immunoSEQ multiplex PCR, the TCRdb table keeps only in-frame clones and is missing some. Of 150,000 to 200,000 clones listed, 60% to 80% were seen once; the top ten hold about 1.5%. There are 13 residues in the CDR3. V was shortened by 7 bases and J by 0 bases, with 12 bases between the two germline ends. The germline CDR1 and CDR2 sequences are SQVTM and ANQGSEA. Material for sequencing was PBMCs. This sequence originates from a male donor in good health and CMV-seronegative. The chain uses TRBV29-1 and TRBJ1-2; a weak D match, TRBD1 (5 bases). CDR3 sequence (DNA): TGCAGCGGACAGACAGCCACTAACTATGGCTACACCTTC. This encodes CSGQTATNYGYTF.